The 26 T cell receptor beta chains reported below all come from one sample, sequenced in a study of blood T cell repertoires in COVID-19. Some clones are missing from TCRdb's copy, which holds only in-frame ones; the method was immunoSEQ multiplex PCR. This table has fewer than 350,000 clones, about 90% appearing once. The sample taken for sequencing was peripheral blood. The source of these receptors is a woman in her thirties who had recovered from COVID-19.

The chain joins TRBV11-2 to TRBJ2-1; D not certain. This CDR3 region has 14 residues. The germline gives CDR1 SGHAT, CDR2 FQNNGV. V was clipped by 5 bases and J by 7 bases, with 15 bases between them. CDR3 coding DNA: TGTGCCAGCAGCGCCGAGAACGCGAGAAATGAGCAGTTCTTC. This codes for CASSAENARNEQFF.

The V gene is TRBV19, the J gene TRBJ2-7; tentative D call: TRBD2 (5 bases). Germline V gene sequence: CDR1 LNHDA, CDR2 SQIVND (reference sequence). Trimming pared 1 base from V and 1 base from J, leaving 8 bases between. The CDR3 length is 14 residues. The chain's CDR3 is CASSIAGKSYEQYF. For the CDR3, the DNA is TGTGCCAGTAGTATAGCGGGGAAGTCCTACGAGCAGTACTTC.

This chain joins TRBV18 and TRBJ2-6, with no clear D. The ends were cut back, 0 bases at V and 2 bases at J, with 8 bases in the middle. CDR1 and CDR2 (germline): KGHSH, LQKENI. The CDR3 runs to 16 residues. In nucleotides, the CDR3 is TGTGCCAGCTCACCACCGCAAGCGCCTGGGGCCAACGTCCTGACTTTC. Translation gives CASSPPQAPGANVLTF.

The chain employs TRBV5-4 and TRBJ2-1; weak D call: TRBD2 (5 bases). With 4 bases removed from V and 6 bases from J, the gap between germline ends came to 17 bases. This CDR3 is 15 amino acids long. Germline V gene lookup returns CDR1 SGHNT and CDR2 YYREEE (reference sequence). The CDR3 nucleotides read TGTGCCAGCAGCCAAGACATAGGACTTGTCAATGAGCAGTTCTTC. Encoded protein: CASSQDIGLVNEQFF.

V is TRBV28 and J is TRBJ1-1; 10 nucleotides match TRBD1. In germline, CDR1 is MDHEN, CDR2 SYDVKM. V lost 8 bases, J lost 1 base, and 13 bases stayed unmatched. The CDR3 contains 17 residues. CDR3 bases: TGTGCCAGCCGTATCATACCGGGACAGGGGTCGAACACTGAAGCTTTCTTT. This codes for CASRIIPGQGSNTEAFF.

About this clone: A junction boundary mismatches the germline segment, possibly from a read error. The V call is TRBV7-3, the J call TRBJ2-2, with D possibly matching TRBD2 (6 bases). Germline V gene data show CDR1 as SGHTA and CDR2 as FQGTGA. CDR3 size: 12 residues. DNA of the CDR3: TGTGCCAGCAGCTTGGACTACCGGGGAGCTGTTTTT. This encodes CASSLDYRGAVF. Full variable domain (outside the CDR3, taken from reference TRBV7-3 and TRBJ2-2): GAGVSQTPSNKVTEKGKYVELRCDPISGHTALYWYRQSLGQGPEFLIYFQGTGAADDSGLPNDRFFAVRPEGSVSTLKIQRTERGDSAVYLCASSLDYRGAVFGEGSRLTVL.

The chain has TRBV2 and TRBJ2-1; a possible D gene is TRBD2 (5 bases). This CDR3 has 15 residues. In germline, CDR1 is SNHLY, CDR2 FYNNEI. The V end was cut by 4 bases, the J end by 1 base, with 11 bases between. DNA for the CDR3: TGTGCCAGCAGTGTTAGCGCAAATTCCTACAATGAGCAGTTCTTC. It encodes CASSVSANSYNEQFF.

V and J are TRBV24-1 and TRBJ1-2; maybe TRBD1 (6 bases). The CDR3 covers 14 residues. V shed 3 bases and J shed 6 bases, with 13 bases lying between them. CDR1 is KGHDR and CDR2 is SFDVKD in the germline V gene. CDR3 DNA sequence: TGTGCCACCAGTGATATCAGGGGTAATAATGGCTACACCTTC. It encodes CATSDIRGNNGYTF.

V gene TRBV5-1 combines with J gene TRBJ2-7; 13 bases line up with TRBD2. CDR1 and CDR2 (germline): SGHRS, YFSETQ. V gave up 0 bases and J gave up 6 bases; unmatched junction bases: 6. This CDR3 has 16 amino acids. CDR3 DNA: TGCGCCAGCAGCTTGGAATGGGGACTAGCGGGACGCGAGCAGTACTTC. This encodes CASSLEWGLAGREQYF.

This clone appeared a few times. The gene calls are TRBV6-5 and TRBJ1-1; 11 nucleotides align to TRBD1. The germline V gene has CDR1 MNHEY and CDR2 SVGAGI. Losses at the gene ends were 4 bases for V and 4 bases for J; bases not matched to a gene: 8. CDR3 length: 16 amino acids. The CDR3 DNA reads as TGTGCCAGCAGTTCCAACCCGGGACAGGGGGGCACTGAAGCTTTCTTT. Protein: CASSSNPGQGGTEAFF.

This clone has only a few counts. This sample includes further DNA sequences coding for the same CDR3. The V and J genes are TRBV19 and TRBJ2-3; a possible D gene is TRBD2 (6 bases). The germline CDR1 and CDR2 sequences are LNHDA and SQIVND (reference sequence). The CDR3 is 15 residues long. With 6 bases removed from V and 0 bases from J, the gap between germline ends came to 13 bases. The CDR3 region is CASSRTITSTDTQYF. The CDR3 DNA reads TGTGCCAGTAGCAGGACTATAACTAGCACAGATACGCAGTATTTT.

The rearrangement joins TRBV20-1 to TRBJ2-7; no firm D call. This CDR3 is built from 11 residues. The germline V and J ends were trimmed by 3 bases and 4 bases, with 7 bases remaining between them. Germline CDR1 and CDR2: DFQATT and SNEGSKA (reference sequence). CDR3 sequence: CSASLQYEQYF. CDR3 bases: TGCAGTGCTAGCCTTCAGTACGAGCAGTACTTC.

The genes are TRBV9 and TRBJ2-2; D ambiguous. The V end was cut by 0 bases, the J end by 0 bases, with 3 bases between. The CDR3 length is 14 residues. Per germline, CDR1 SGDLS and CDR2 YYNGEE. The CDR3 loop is CASSVGANTGELFF. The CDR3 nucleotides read TGTGCCAGCAGCGTAGGAGCGAACACCGGGGAGCTGTTTTTT.

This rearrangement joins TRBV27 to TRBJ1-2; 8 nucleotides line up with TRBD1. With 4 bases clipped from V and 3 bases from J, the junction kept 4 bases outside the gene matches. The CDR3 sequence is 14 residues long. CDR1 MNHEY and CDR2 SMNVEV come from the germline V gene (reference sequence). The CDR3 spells CASSSLDRDYGYTF. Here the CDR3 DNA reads TGTGCCAGCAGTTCCTTGGACAGGGACTATGGCTACACCTTC.

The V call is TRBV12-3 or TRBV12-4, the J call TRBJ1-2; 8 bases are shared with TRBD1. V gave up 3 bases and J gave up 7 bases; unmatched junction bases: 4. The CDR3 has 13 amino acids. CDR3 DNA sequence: TGTGCCAGCAGTTTCACACAGGGGGTTGGCTACACCTTC. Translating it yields CASSFTQGVGYTF.

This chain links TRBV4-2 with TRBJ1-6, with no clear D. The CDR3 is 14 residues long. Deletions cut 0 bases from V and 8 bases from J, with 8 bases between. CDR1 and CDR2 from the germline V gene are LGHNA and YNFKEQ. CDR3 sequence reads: CASSQDGSDSPLHF. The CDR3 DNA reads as TGTGCCAGCAGCCAAGATGGTTCGGATTCACCCCTCCACTTT.

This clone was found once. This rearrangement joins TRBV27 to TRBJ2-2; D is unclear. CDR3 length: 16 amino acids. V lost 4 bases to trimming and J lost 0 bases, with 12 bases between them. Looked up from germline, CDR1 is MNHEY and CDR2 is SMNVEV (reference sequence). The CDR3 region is CASSYLTRSNTGELFF. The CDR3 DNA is TGTGCCAGCAGTTATTTGACCAGGTCGAACACCGGGGAGCTGTTTTTT.

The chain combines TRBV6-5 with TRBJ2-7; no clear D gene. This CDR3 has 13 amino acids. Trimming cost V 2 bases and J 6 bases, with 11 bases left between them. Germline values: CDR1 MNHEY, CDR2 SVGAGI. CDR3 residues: CASSYRREGEQYF. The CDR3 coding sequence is TGTGCCAGCAGTTACAGGAGAGAAGGCGAGCAGTACTTC.

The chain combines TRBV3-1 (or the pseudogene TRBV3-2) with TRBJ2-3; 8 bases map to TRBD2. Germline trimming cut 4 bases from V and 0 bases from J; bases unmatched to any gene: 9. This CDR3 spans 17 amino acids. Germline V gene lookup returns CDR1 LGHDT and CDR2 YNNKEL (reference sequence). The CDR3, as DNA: TGTGCCAGCAGCCGAAGGGGCCCTAGCGGGAGCACAGATACGCAGTATTTT. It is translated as CASSRRGPSGSTDTQYF.

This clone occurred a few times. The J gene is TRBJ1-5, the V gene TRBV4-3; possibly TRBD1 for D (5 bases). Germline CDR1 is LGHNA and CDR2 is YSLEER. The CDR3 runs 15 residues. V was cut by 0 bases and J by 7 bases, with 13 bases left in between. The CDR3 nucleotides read TGCGCCAGCAGCCAAGAACTGGCAGGGTACCAGCCCCAGCATTTT. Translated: CASSQELAGYQPQHF.

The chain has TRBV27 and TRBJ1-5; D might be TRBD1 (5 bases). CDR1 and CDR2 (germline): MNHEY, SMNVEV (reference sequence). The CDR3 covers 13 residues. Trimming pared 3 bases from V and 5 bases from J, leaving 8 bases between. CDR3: CASSFGHHQPQHF. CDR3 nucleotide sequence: TGTGCCAGCAGTTTCGGACACCATCAGCCCCAGCATTTT.

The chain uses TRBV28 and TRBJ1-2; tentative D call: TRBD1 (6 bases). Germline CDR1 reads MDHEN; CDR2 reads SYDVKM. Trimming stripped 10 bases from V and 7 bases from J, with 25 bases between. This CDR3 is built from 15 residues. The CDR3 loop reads CATTSEAGAWSGYTF. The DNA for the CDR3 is TGTGCCACCACGAGTGAGGCGGGGGCTTGGTCTGGCTACACCTTC.

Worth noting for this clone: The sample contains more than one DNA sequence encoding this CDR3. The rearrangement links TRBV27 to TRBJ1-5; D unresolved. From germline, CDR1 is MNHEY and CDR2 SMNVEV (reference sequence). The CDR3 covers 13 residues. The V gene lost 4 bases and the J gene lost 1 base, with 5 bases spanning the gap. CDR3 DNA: TGTGCCAGCAGTTCGGGAAGCAATCAGCCCCAGCATTTT. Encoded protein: CASSSGSNQPQHF.

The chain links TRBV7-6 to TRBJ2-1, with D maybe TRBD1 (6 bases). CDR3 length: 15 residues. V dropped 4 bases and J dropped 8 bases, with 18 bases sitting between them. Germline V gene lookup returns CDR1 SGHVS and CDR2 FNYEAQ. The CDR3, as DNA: TGTGCCAGCAGCTCGGGACAAGACGGCCTCCATGAGCAGTTCTTC. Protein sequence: CASSSGQDGLHEQFF.

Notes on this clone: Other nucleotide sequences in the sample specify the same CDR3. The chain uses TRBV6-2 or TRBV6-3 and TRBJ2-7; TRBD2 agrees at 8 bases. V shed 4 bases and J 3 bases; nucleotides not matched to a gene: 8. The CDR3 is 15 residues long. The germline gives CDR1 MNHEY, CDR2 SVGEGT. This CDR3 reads CASSSWTSSSYEQYF. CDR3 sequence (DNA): TGTGCCAGCAGTTCCTGGACTAGCTCGAGCTACGAGCAGTACTTC.

CDR3 sequence reads: CASSRRLAGVTDTQYF. Here the CDR3 DNA reads TGCGCCAGCAGCAGAAGACTAGCGGGGGTCACAGATACGCAGTATTTT. This rearrangement joins TRBV10-1 to TRBJ2-3; 12 bases agree with TRBD2. CDR3 length: 16 residues. V gave up 6 bases and J gave up 2 bases; unmatched junction bases: 6. Germline loops: CDR1 WNHNN, CDR2 SYGVQD (reference sequence).